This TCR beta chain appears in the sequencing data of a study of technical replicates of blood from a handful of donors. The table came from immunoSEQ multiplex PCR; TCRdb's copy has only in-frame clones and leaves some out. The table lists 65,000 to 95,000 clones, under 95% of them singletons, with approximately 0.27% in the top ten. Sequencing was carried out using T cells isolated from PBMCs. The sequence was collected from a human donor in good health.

The DNA for the CDR3 is TGTGCTAGTGGTTTGCATCCGGGACTAGCGGACCCCACAGATACGCAGTATTTT. It yields the protein CASGLHPGLADPTDTQYF. The rearrangement uses TRBV12-5 and TRBJ2-3; 11 nucleotides agree with TRBD2. Germline CDR1 reads LGHNT; CDR2 reads FRNRAP. With V trimmed by 2 bases and J by 2 bases, 9 bases remained unmatched. CDR3 length: 18 residues.